This T cell receptor (beta chain) was retrieved from a study of T cell responses to AZD1222 COVID-19 vaccine. Generated by immunoSEQ multiplex PCR, the TCRdb table keeps only in-frame clones and is missing some. The sample lists about 140,000 clones, 92% occurring once. This CDR3 spans 13 amino acids. V was cut by 5 bases and J by 7 bases, with 12 bases left in between. CDR1 and CDR2 from the germline V gene are LNHDA and SQIVND (reference sequence). Notes on the study in general: Repertoires were collected only later (after the peak T cell response had occurred).

As regards this clone: As yet, its antigen is unknown.

This TCR came from an adult in good health. The chain employs TRBV19 and TRBJ1-5; D uncertain. This specimen consisted of peripheral blood, obtained on day 0 of AZD1222 vaccination. This CDR3 reads CASSRRGLQPQHF. In DNA form, the CDR3 reads TGTGCCAGTAGTCGGAGAGGCTTGCAGCCCCAGCATTTT.